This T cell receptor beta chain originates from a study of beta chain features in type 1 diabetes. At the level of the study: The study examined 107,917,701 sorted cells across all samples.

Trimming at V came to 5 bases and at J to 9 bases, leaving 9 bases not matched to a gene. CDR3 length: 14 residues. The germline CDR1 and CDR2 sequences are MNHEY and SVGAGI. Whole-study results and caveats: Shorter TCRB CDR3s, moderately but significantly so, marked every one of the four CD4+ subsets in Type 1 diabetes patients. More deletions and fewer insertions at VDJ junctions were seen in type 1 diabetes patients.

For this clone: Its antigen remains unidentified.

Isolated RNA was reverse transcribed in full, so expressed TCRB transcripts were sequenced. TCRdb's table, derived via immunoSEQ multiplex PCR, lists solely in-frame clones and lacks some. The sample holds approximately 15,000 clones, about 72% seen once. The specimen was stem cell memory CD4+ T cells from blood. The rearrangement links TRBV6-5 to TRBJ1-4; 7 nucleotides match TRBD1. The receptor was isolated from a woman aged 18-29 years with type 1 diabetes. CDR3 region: CASSPLGQAKKLFF. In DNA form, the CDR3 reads TGTGCCAGCAGTCCCCTTGGACAGGCCAAAAAACTGTTTTTT.